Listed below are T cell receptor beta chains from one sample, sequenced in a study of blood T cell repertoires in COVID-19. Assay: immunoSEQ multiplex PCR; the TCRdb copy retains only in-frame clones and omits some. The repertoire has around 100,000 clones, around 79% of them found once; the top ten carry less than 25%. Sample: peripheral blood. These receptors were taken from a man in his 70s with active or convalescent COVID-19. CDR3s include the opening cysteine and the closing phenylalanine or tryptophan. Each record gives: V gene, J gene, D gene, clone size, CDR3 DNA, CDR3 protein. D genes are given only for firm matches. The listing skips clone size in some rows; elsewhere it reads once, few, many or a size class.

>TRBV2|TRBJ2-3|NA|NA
TGTGCCAGGAGGGATCCCCGCCGTGGCACAGATACGCAGTATTTT
CARRDPRRGTDTQYF
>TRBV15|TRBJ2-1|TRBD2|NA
TGTGCCACCAGCCGGGGACTAGCGGGAGGAGGCAATGAGCAGTTCTTC
CATSRGLAGGGNEQFF
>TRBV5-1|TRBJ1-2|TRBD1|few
TGCGCCAGCAGCCCTCGACCCGCACAGGGGGCGGGTGGCTACACCTTC
CASSPRPAQGAGGYTF
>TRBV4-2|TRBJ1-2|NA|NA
TGTGCCAGCAGCCAAGCGCGGGGGGTGGATGGCTACACCTTC
CASSQARGVDGYTF
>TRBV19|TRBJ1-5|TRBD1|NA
TGTGCCAGCGACTCAGGGACAGGCTACAATCAGCCCCAGCATTTT
CASDSGTGYNQPQHF
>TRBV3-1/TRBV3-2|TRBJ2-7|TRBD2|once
TGTGCCAGCAGCCAAGATCTAGGGCTAGCGGGAGGGGCCGAGCAGTACTTC
CASSQDLGLAGGAEQYF
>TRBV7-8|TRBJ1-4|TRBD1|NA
TGTGCCAGCAGCTTGGGACAGCAGAATGAAAAACTGTTTTTT
CASSLGQQNEKLFF
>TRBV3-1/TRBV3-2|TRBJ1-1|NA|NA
TGTGCCAGCAGCCAAGAACAGGTGAACACTGAAGCTTTCTTT
CASSQEQVNTEAFF
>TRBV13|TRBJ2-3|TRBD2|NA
TGTGCCAGCAGCCTAGGGACTAGCGGAAATACGCAGTATTTT
CASSLGTSGNTQYF
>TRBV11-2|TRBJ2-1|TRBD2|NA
TGTGCCAGCAGCCCACTCGGGGGGTTATCCTACAATGAGCAGTTCTTC
CASSPLGGLSYNEQFF
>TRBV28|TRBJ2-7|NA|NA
TGTGCCAGCAGTTTGTCCGGGACATTCTACGAGCAGTACTTC
CASSLSGTFYEQYF
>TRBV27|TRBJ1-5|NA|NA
TGTGCCAGCAGTTTAGACATCAATCAGCCCCAGCATTTT
CASSLDINQPQHF